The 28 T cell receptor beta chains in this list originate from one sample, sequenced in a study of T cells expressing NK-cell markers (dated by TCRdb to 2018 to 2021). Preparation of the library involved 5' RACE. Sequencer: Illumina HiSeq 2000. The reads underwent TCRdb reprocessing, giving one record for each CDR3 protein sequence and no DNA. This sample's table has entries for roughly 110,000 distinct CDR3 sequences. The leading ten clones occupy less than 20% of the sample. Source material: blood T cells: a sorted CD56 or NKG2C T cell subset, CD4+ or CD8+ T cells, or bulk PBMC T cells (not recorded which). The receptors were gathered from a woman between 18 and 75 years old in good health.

This CDR3 is CASSLSTGNYGYTF. This chain joins TRBV27 and TRBJ1-2; TCRdb indicates TRBD1, and absent DNA this call remains unverified. Germline CDR1 reads MNHEY; CDR2 reads SMNVEV (reference sequence). The CDR3 contains 14 residues.

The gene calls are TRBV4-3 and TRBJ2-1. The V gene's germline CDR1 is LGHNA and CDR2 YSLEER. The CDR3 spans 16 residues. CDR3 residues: CASSQDPDYSYNEQFF.

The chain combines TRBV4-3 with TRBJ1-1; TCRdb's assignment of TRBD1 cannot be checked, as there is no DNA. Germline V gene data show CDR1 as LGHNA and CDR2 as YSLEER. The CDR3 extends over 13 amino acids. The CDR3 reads CASSQDPGVTAFF.

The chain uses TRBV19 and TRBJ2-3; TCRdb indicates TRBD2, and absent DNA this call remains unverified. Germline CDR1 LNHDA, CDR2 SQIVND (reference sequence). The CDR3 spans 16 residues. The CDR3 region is CASSDVLAGATDTQYF.

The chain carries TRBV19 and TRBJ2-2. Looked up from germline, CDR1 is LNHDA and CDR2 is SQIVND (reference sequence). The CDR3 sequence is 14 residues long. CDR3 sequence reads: CASSTGPSTGELFF.

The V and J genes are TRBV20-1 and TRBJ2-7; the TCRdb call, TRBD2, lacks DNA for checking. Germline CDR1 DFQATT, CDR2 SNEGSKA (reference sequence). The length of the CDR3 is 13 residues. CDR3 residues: CSATGTTSYEQYF.

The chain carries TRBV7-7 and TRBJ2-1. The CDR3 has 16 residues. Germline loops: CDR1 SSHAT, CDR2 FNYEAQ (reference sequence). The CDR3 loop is CASSLGFGGALNEQFF.

The CDR3: CASSRSSWETQYF. This chain connects TRBV6-2 or TRBV6-3 to TRBJ2-5. The germline gives CDR1 MNHEY, CDR2 SVGEGT. The CDR3 runs 13 residues.

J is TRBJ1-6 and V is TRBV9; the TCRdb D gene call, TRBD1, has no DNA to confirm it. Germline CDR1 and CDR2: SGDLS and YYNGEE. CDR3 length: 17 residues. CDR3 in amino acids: CASSLLSRDPYNSPLHF.

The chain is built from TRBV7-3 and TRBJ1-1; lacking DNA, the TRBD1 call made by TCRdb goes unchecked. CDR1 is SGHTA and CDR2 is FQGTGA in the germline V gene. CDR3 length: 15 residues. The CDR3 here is CASSSGQGANTEAFF.

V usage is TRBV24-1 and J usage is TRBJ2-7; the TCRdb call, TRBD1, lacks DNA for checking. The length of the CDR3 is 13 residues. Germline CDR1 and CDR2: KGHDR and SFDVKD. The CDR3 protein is CATSDRTWGEQYF.

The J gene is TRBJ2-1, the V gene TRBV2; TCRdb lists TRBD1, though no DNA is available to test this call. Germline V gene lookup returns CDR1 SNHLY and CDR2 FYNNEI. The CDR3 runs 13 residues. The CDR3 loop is CASMGHSYNEQFF.

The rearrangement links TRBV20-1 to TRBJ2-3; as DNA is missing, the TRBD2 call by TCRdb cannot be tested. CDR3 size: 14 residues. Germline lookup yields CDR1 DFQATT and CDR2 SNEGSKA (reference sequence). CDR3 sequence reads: CSAIGGRGADTQYF.

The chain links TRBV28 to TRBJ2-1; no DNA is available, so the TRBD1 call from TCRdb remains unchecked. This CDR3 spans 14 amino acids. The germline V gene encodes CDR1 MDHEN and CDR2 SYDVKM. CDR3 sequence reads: CASNRDTSYNEQFF.

The CDR3 loop is CASSLGIAGGPTDTQYF. The chain has TRBV7-8 and TRBJ2-3; TCRdb's D gene call, TRBD2, goes unchecked for lack of DNA. The V gene's germline CDR1 is SGHVS and CDR2 FQNEAQ. The CDR3 is 17 amino acids.

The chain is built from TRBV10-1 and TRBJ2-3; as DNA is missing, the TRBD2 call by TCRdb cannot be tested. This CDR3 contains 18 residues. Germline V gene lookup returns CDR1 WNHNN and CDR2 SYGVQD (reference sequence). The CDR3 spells CASSDHTGLAGDPDTQYF.

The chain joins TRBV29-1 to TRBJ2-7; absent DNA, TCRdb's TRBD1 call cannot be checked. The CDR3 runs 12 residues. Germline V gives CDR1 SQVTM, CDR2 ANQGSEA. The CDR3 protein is CSVRDPSYEQYF.

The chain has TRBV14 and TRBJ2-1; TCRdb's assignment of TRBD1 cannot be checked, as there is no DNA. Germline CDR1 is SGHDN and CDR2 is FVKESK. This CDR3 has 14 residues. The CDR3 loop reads CASTQGETGDEQFF.

This CDR3 reads CASSFLAPNGEQYF. V gene TRBV12-3 or TRBV12-4 combines with J gene TRBJ2-7; with no DNA, the TCRdb D assignment of TRBD1 cannot be verified. This CDR3 region has 14 residues.

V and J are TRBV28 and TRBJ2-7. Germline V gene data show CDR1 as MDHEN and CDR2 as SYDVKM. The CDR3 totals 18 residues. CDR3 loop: CASSLRQFKADLTHEQYF.

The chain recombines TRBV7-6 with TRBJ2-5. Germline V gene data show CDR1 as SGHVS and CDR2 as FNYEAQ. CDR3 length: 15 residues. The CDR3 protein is CASSLEFFLRETQYF.

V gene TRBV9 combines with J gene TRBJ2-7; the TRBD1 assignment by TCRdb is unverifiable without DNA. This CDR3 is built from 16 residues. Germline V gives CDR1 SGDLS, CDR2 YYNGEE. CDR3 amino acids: CASSPGPLGGAYEQYF.

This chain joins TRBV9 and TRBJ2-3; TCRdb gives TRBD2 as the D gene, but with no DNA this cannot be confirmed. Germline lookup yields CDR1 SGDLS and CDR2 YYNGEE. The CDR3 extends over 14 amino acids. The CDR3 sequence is CASSVLAGDNTQYF.

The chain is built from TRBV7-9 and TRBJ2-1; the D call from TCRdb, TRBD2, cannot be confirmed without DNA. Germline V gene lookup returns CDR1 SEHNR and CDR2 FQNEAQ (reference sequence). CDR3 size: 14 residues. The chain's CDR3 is CASSEPGLGREQFF.

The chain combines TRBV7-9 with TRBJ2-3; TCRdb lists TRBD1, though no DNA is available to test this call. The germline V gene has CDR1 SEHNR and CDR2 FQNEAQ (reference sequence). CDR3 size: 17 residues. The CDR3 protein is CASSSQPGQGVTDTQYF. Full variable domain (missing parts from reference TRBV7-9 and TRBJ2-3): DTGVSQNPRHKITKRGQNVTFRCDPISEHNRLYWYRQTLGQGPEFLTYFQNEAQLEKSRLLSDRFSAERPKGSFSTLEIQRTEQGDSAMYLCASSSQPGQGVTDTQYFGPGTRLTVL.

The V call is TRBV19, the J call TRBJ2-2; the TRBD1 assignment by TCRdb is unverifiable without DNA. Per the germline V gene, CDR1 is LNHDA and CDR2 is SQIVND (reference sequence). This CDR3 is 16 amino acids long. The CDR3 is CASKLGGDRGSGELFF.

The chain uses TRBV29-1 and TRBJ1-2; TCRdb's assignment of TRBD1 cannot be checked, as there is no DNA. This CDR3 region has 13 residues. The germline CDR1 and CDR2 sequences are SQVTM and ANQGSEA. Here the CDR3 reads CSDGTGFLSGYTF.

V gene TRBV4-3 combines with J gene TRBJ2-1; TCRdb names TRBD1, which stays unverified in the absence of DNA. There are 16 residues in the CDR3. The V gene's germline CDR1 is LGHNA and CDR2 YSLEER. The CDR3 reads CASSQDLGEGYNEQFF.